This T cell receptor beta chain was captured by sequencing in a study of radiation and T cells in renal cell carcinoma. Treatment here: treatment-naive control, cytoreductive nephrectomy. Controls included a few female and approximately ten male donors, resected 2011 to 2014. Clones were read by immunoSEQ multiplex PCR, and TCRdb kept only the in-frame ones, dropping some. Of fewer than 15,000 clones listed, about two thirds are singletons. The sequencing here drew on tumor tissue, taken from a patient whose treatment was nephrectomy without radiotherapy. This receptor was taken from a man in his 60s with renal cell carcinoma.

The CDR3 sequence: CASSLRMDRTYEQYF. DNA for the CDR3: TGTGCCAGCAGCCTACGAATGGACCGGACCTACGAGCAGTACTTC. The rearrangement links TRBV7-2 to TRBJ2-7; D is uncertain. The CDR3 is 15 amino acids. Deletions cut 5 bases from V and 2 bases from J, with 16 bases between. Germline V CDR1 and CDR2: SGHTA, FQGNSA. Combining the CDR3 with reference TRBV7-2 and TRBJ2-7 gives the whole variable domain GAGVSQSPSNKVTEKGKDVELRCDPISGHTALYWYRQSLGQGLEFLIYFQGNSAPDKSGLPSDRFSAERTGGSVSTLTIQRTQQEDSAVYLCASSLRMDRTYEQYFGPGTRLTVT.